The rows below give T cell receptor beta chains drawn from one sample of a study of blood T cells in healthy people across ages. TCRdb re-derived calls from the 5' RACE reads in MiXCR, one entry per CDR3 protein. The table lists hundreds of thousands of distinct CDR3 sequences, around 43% of them singletons. Sample: blood. The receptors here all came from an elderly man in good health. CDR3s include the opening cysteine and the closing phenylalanine or tryptophan. D genes are given only for firm matches. Not all rows give a size; the values are once, few, many and, for expanded clones, a class.

V gene: TRBV5-1; clone size: few; J gene: TRBJ2-1; D gene: -; CDR3 DNA: TGCGCCAGCAGCTTGCGTCTAGCGCAAAGCAATGAGCAGTTCTTC; CDR3 protein: CASSLRLAQSNEQFF
V gene: TRBV28; clone size: few; J gene: TRBJ1-5; D gene: TRBD1; CDR3 DNA: TGTGCCAGCAGGTCAGGGACAGCTCTTAGTCAGCCCCAGCATTTT; CDR3 protein: CASRSGTALSQPQHF
V gene: TRBV6-2/TRBV6-3; clone size: few; J gene: TRBJ2-5; D gene: TRBD1; CDR3 DNA: TGTGCCAGCAGTTACATCACAGGGGGTATACAAGAGACCCAGTACTTC; CDR3 protein: CASSYITGGIQETQYF
V gene: TRBV7-9; clone size: few; J gene: TRBJ2-3; D gene: -; CDR3 DNA: TGTGCCAGCAGCTTGGACGTTGCAGATACGCAGTATTTT; CDR3 protein: CASSLDVADTQYF
V gene: TRBV2; clone size: -; J gene: TRBJ2-7; D gene: TRBD2; CDR3 DNA: TGTGCCAGCAGCGGAGCGGGACCGCACATTTACGAGCAGTACTTC; CDR3 protein: CASSGAGPHIYEQYF
V gene: TRBV12-3/TRBV12-4; clone size: once; J gene: TRBJ2-3; D gene: -; CDR3 DNA: TGTGCCAGCACTACGGGCCCGAGCACAGATGCGCAGTATTTT; CDR3 protein: CASTTGPSTDAQYF
V gene: TRBV10-3; clone size: once; J gene: TRBJ1-2; D gene: TRBD1; CDR3 DNA: TGTGCCATCAGAGGGGACAGTAACTATGGCTACACCTTC; CDR3 protein: CAIRGDSNYGYTF
V gene: TRBV4-3; clone size: -; J gene: TRBJ1-1; D gene: -; CDR3 DNA: TGCGCCAGCAGCCAAGATCCAGGACAAGACACTGAAGCTTTCTTT; CDR3 protein: CASSQDPGQDTEAFF
V gene: TRBV20-1; clone size: -; J gene: TRBJ2-1; D gene: TRBD2; CDR3 DNA: TGCAGTGCTAGAGACGTCCCGGGACTAGCGGGGGGTTACAATGAGCAGTTCTTC; CDR3 protein: CSARDVPGLAGGYNEQFF
V gene: TRBV11-2; clone size: -; J gene: TRBJ2-1; D gene: -; CDR3 DNA: TGTGCCACGGGGAACGGGGACTACAATGAGCAGTTCTTC; CDR3 protein: CATGNGDYNEQFF
V gene: TRBV7-3; clone size: -; J gene: TRBJ2-7; D gene: -; CDR3 DNA: TGTGCCAGCAGCCTAGGTGAAGGCCGGATTAATGAGCAGTACTTC; CDR3 protein: CASSLGEGRINEQYF
V gene: TRBV29-1; clone size: few; J gene: TRBJ1-1; D gene: TRBD1; CDR3 DNA: TGCAGCGTTCCGCCGGGACAGGGTAAAATTCAGGCTTTCTTT; CDR3 protein: CSVPPGQGKIQAFF
V gene: TRBV7-3; clone size: many; J gene: TRBJ2-1; D gene: -; CDR3 DNA: TGTGCCAGCAGCTTAGGACCCCGGGGGAGCTCCTACAATGAGCAGTTCTTC; CDR3 protein: CASSLGPRGSSYNEQFF
V gene: TRBV6-2/TRBV6-3; clone size: -; J gene: TRBJ1-2; D gene: -; CDR3 DNA: TGTGCCAGCAGTTTTGTTGCGGCGCTCCACACCTTC; CDR3 protein: CASSFVAALHTF
V gene: TRBV6-1; clone size: few; J gene: TRBJ1-2; D gene: -; CDR3 DNA: TGTGCCAGCACCGCCGGGACATCGTGGGATGGCTACACCTTC; CDR3 protein: CASTAGTSWDGYTF
V gene: TRBV4-2; clone size: -; J gene: TRBJ2-3; D gene: TRBD1; CDR3 DNA: TGTGCCAGCAGCCAAAGGACAGGTGGAGATACGCAGTATTTT; CDR3 protein: CASSQRTGGDTQYF